This TCR beta chain was captured in a study of blood T cell repertoires in COVID-19. Across the whole study: Sources were T cells, B-cell-depleted T cells, or PBMCs; the material itself was cDNA or gDNA.

Repertoires were generated with immunoSEQ multiplex PCR, while TCRdb's copy carries only in-frame clones and drops some. Of approximately 70,000 clones in the sample, 70% to 90% were seen once. V was pared by 6 bases and J by 4 bases, with 14 bases of the junction left unmatched. Per germline, CDR1 SGHNT and CDR2 YYREEE (reference sequence). The CDR3 runs 16 residues. This TCR came from a woman aged 45-59 years with COVID-19, enrolled during active disease. The sequenced sample was peripheral blood. V is TRBV5-4 and J is TRBJ2-7; 9 nucleotides align to TRBD1. The CDR3 region is CASTSELNRGQYEQYF. The CDR3, as DNA: TGTGCCAGCACCTCTGAATTGAACAGGGGGCAGTACGAGCAGTACTTC.